This TCR beta chain was identified in a study of T cells in Graves' hyperthyroidism and ophthalmopathy. Study-level findings and limits: The majority of expanded thyroid clonotypes above 0.001 also appeared in blood. Ophthalmopathy was distinguished from stable hyperthyroidism by 13 V-J signatures.

Of note for this clonotype: What it binds is not known.

Participants, patients aged 18 to 65, had newly diagnosed hyperthyroidism with a duration under 2 months. Orbital computed tomography and thyroid ultrasound, together with serum TRAb and thyroxine and clinical symptoms, were used for diagnoses. Template material for amplifying TCR beta CDR3 regions consisted of RNA transcripts. The primer set for the first-round RT-PCR of the TCR CDR3 was HTBI. TCRdb re-called the multiplex PCR reads through MiXCR, storing one row per CDR3 protein. The data show approximately 500,000 distinct CDR3 sequences, around 46% seen once. The V and J ends lost 6 bases and 2 bases, in that order; junction bases with no gene match: 7. Germline values: CDR1 LGHDT, CDR2 YNNKEL (reference sequence). The CDR3 is 14 amino acids.

V gene TRBV3-1 combines with J gene TRBJ2-7, with 7 positions matching TRBD2. Sample: peripheral blood or thyroid tissue (not recorded which). The sequence was collected from a woman under 30 with Graves' hyperthyroidism. The CDR3 nucleotides read TGTGCCAGCAGTCGGGCTAGCGGACCCTACGAGCAGTACTTC. This sequence encodes CASSRASGPYEQYF.